This T cell receptor (beta chain) stems from a study of graft-versus-host responses after intestinal transplantation. Concerning this clone: Its specificity is not known.

Libraries were prepared by immunoSEQ multiplex PCR; TCRdb keeps only in-frame clonotypes and omits some of them. The data show over 45,000 clones, roughly 90% seen once. This CDR3 is 11 amino acids long. Germline CDR1 reads MNHEY; CDR2 reads SVGAGI. V lost 1 base and J 13 bases, leaving 8 bases between the germline ends. The sequence was obtained from a human donor who was the organ donor for an intestinal transplant. The chain carries TRBV6-5 and TRBJ2-4; D ambiguous. The input for sequencing was unstimulated CD4+ T cells sorted from spleen or lymph node cells, taken before transplant. CDR3 amino acids: CASSYFGQQYF. CDR3 in DNA: TGTGCCAGCAGTTACTTCGGTCAACAGTACTTC.